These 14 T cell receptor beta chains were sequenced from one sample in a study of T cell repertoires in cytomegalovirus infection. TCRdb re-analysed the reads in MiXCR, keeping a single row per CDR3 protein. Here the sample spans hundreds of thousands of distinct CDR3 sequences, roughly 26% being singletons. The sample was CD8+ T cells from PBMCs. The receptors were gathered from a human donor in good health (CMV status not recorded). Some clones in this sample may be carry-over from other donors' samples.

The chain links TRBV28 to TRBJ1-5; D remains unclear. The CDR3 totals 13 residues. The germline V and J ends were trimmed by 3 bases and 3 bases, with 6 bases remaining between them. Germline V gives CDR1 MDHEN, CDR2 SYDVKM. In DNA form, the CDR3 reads TGTGCCAGCAGTTTTGAGGACAATCAGCCCCAGCATTTT. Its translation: CASSFEDNQPQHF.

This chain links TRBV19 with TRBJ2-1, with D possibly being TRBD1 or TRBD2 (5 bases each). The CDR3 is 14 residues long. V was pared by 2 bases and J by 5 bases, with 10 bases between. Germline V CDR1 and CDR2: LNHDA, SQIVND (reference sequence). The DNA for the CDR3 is TGTGCCAGTAGTATAAGGGGAGTGGACAATGAGCAGTTCTTC. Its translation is CASSIRGVDNEQFF.

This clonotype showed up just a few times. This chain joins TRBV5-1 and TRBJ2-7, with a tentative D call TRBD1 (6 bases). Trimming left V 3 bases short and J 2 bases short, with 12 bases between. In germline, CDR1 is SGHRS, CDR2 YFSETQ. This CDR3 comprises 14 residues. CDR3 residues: CASSSRQEAYEQYV. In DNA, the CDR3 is TGCGCCAGCAGCTCTAGACAGGAGGCCTACGAGCAGTACGTC.

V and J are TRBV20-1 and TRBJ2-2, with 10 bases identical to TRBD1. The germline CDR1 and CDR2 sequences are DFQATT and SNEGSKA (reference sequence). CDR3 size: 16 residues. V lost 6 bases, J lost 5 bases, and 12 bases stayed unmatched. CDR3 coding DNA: TGCAGTGCGGACGGGACAGGGGTAGAACGGACCGGGGAGCTGTTTTTT. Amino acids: CSADGTGVERTGELFF.

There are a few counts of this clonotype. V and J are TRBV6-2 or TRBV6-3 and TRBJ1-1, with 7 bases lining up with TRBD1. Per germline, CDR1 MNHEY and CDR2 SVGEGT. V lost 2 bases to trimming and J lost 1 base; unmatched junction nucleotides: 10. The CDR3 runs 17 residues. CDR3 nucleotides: TGTGCCAGCAGTTACCCCGTATCCGGGACAGAGAACACTGAAGCTTTCTTT. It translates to CASSYPVSGTENTEAFF.

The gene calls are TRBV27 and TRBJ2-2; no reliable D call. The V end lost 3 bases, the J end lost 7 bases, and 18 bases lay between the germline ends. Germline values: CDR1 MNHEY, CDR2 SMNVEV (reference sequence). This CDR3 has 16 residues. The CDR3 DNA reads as TGTGCCAGCAGTTTGGTCCGGCAGCTCGGTGACGGGGAGCTGTTTTTT. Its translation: CASSLVRQLGDGELFF.

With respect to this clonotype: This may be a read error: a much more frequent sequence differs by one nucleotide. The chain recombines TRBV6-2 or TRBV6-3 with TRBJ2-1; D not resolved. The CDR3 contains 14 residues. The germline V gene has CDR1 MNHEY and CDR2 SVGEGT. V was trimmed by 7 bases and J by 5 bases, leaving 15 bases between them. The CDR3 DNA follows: TGTGCCAGCATGGGCAGCTTATCCCACAATGAGCAGTTCTTC. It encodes CASMGSLSHNEQFF.

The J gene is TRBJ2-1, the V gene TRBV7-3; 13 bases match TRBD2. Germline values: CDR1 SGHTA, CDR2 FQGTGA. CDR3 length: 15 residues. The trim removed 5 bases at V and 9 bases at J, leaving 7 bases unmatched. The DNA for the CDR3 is TGTGCCAGCAGCACAACTAGCGGGGGGGCTTCTGAGCAGTTCTTC. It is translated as CASSTTSGGASEQFF.

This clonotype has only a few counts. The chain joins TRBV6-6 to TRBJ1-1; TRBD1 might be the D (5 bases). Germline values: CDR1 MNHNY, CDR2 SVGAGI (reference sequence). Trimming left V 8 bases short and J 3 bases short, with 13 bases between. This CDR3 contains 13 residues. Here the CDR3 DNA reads TGTGCCAGCGGAATGACAGTCTACACTGAAGCTTTCTTT. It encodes CASGMTVYTEAFF.

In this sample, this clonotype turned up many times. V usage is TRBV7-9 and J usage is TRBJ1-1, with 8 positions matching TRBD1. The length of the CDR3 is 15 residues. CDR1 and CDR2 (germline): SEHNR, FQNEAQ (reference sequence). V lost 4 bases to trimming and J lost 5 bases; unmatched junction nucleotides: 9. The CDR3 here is CASSSLQGAKTEAFF. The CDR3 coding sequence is TGTGCCAGCAGCTCACTTCAGGGGGCGAAGACTGAAGCTTTCTTT.

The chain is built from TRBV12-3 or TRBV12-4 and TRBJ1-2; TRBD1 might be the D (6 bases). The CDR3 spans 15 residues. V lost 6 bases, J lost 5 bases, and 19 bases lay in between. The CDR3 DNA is TGTGCCAGCAGCCCTGGGACACCCGTTCTTTATGGCTACACCTTC. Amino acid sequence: CASSPGTPVLYGYTF.

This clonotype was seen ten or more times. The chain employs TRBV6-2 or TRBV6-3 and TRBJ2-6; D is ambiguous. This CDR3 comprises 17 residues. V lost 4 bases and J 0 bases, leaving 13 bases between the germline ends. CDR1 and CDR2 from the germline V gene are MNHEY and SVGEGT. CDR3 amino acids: CASSSADTISGANVLTF. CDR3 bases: TGTGCCAGCAGTTCTGCTGACACCATCTCTGGGGCCAACGTCCTGACTTTC.

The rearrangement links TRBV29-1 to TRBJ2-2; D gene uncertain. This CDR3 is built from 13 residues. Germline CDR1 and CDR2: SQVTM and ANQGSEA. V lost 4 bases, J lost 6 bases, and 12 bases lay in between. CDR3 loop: CSVVDPLAGELFF. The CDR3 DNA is TGCAGCGTTGTGGACCCCTTGGCCGGGGAGCTGTTTTTT.

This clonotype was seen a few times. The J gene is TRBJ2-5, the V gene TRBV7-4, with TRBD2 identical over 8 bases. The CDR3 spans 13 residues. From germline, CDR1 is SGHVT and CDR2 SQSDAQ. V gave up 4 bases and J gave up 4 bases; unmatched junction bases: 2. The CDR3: CASSSGGPETQYF. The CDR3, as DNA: TGTGCCAGCAGCTCGGGGGGGCCAGAGACCCAGTACTTC.